This note documents a single T cell receptor beta chain sequence. Its antigen is currently unknown. Germline assignment: CDR1 SGHRS and CDR2 YFSETQ. V lost 3 bases and J lost 2; bases outside the gene matches: 11. The CDR3 extends over 17 amino acids. The primer mix had 60 Vbeta and 13 Jbeta primers. Some clones are missing from TCRdb's copy, which holds only in-frame ones; the method was immunoSEQ multiplex PCR. This table holds roughly 200,000 clones, over 65% found once. The entry originates in a study of cytomegalovirus exposure and HLA in healthy donors. Whole-study results and caveats: The authors reported that TCR beta sequences could predict HLA-A and HLA-B alleles. These predictions were accurate for most subjects in the first cohort.

This clonotype was sampled from a woman in her sixties or seventies in good health and CMV-seropositive. Sequenced material: PBMCs. The J gene is TRBJ1-1, the V gene TRBV5-1, with TRBD1 matching over 9 bases. This chain's CDR3 is CASSSLQGATRNTEAFF. The CDR3, as DNA: TGCGCCAGCAGCTCCTTACAGGGGGCGACAAGAAACACTGAAGCTTTCTTT.